This T cell receptor beta chain was recorded in a study of chemoradiotherapy in HPV16-positive cancers. Sequencing used immunoSEQ multiplex PCR; TCRdb keeps in-frame clones, though not all of them. There are nearly 35,000 clones in the sample; over 80% occur only once, and 3% to 4.5% lies in the top ten. The source material was blood, sampled from a patient who underwent chemoradiotherapy. This clonotype was obtained from a human donor with HPV-associated anogenital cancer.

CDR3 sequence (DNA): TGTGCCAGCAGCACCTACAGGGGTCCGGGTGGCTACACCTTC. It translates to CASSTYRGPGGYTF. V gene TRBV11-2 combines with J gene TRBJ1-2; TRBD1 matches 7 bases. The germline CDR1 and CDR2 sequences are SGHAT and FQNNGV. The CDR3 covers 14 residues. J was trimmed by 7 bases and V by 5 bases; bases with no gene match: 10.